This T cell receptor beta chain was profiled in a study of T-cell memory formation after mild COVID-19. In this sample, this clonotype turned up a few times. This CDR3 region has 11 residues. Germline lookup yields CDR1 SGHDT and CDR2 YYEEEE. V was pared by 1 base and J by 10 bases, with 6 bases between. TCRdb reprocessed the 5' RACE reads via MiXCR and lists one record per CDR3 protein. The sample holds 110,000 to 150,000 distinct CDR3 sequences, 25% seen once. Source material: PBMCs or a T cell subset sorted from them (not recorded which). This sequence originates from an adult woman who had mild COVID-19 (a few samples of this study predate the infection). Cell type and time point are not known. The genes are TRBV5-6 and TRBJ2-1; D not certain. Here the CDR3 reads CASSLSQEQFF. CDR3 coding DNA: TGTGCCAGCAGCTTGTCGCAGGAGCAGTTCTTC.